This T cell receptor (beta chain) was identified during a study of cytomegalovirus exposure and HLA in healthy donors. The PCR was carried out with 60 Vbeta primers and 13 Jbeta primers. Measured with immunoSEQ multiplex PCR; TCRdb has only the in-frame clones, and not every one. The repertoire consists of tens of thousands of clones, with around 73% occurring once and the leading ten covering approximately 8.9%. The ends were cut back, 2 bases at V and 0 bases at J, with 14 bases in the middle. Germline assignment: CDR1 KGHSH and CDR2 LQKENI. This CDR3 is 18 amino acids long. This sequence joins TRBV18 and TRBJ2-6; no definite D call. The receptor was isolated from a woman between 35 and 50 years old in good health and CMV-seropositive. The sequenced sample was PBMCs. The CDR3 DNA reads as TGTGCCAGCTCACCAGTCTCTATCCCTGGCTCTGGGGCCAACGTCCTGACTTTC. Protein sequence: CASSPVSIPGSGANVLTF.